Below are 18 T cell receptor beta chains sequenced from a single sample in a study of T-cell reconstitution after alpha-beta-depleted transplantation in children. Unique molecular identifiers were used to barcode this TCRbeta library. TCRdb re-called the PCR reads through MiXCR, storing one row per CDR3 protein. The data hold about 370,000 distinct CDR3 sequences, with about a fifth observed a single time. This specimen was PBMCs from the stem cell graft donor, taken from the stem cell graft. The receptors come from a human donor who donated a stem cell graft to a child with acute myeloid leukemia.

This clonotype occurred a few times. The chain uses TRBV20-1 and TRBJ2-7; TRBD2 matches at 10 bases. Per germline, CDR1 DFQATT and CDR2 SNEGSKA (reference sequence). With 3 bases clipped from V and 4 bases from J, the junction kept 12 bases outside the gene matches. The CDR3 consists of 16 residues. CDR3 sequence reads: CSASDLAGEGYYEQYF. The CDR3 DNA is TGCAGTGCTAGCGACCTAGCGGGAGAGGGGTATTACGAGCAGTACTTC.

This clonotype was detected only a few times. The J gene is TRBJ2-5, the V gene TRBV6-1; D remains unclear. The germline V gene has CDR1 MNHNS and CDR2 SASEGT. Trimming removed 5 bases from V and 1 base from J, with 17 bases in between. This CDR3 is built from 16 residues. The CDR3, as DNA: TGTGCCAGCAGTCCTCGTCGACTGCAAGGCCAAGAGACCCAGTACTTC. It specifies CASSPRRLQGQETQYF.

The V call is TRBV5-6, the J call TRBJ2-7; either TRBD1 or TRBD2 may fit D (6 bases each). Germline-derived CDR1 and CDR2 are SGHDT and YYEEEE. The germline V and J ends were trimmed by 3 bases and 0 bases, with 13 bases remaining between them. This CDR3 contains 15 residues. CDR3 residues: CASSWRGANSYEQYF. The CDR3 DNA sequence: TGTGCCAGCAGCTGGAGGGGGGCGAACTCCTACGAGCAGTACTTC. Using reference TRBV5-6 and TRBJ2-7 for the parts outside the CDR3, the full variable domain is DAGVTQSPTHLIKTRGQQVTLRCSPKSGHDTVSWYQQALGQGPQFIFQYYEEEERQRGNFPDRFSGHQFPNYSSELNVNALLLGDSALYLCASSWRGANSYEQYFGPGTRLTVT.

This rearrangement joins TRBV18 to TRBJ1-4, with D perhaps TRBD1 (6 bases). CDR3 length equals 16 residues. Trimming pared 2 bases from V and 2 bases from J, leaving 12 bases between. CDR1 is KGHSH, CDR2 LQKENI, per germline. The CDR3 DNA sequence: TGTGCCAGCTCACCAACGAAGGGGGTCACTAATGAAAAACTGTTTTTT. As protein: CASSPTKGVTNEKLFF.

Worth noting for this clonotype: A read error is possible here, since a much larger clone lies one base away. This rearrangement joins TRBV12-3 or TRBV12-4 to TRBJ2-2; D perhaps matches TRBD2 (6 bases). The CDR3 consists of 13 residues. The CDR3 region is CASSLGAAGGLFF. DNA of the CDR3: TGTGCCAGCAGCCTCGGGGCAGCCGGGGGGCTGTTTTTT.

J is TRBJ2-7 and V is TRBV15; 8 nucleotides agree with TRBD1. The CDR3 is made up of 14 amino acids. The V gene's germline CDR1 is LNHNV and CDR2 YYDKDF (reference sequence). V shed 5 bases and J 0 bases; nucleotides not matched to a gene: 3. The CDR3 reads CATSGGQGSYEQYF. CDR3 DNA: TGTGCCACCAGCGGCGGACAGGGCTCCTACGAGCAGTACTTC.

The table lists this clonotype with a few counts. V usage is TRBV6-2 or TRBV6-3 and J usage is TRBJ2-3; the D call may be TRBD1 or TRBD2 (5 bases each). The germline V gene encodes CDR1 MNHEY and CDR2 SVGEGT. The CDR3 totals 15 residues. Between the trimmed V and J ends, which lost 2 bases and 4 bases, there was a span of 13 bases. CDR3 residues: CASSYGLARADTQYF. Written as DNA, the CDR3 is TGTGCCAGCAGTTACGGGCTAGCCAGGGCAGATACGCAGTATTTT.

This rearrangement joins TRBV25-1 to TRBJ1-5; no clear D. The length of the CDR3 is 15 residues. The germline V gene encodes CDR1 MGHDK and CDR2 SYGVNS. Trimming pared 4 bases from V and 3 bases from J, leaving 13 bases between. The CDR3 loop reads CASSGGPTTNQPQHF. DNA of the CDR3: TGTGCCAGCAGTGGGGGTCCCACGACCAATCAGCCCCAGCATTTT.

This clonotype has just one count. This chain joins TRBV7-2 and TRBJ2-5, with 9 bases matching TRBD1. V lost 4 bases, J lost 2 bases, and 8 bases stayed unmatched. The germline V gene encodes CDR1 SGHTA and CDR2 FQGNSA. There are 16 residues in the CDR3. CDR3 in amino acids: CASSYAGTGRQETQYF. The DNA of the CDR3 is TGTGCCAGCAGCTATGCCGGGACAGGGCGGCAAGAGACCCAGTACTTC.

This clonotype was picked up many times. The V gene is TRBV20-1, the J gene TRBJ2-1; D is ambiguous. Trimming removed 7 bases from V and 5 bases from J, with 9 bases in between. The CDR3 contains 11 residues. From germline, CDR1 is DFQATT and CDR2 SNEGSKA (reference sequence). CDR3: CSVRADNEQFF. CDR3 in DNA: TGCAGTGTTAGGGCGGACAATGAGCAGTTCTTC.

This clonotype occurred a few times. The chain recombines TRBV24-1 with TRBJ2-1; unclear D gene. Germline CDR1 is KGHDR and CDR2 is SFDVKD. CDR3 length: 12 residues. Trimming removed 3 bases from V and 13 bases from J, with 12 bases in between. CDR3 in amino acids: CATSDPGVPQFF. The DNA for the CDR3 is TGTGCCACCAGTGATCCTGGGGTTCCCCAGTTCTTC.

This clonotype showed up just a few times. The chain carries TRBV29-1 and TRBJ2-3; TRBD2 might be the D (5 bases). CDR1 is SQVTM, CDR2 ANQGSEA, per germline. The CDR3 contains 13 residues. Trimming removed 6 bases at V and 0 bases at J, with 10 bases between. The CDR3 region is CSVVRESTDTQYF. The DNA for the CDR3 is TGCAGCGTCGTAAGGGAGAGCACAGATACGCAGTATTTT.

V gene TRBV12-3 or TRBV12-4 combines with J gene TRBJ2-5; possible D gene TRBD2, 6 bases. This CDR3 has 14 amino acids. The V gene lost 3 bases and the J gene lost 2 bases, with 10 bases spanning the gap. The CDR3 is CASSFGGFQETQYF. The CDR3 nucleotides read TGTGCCAGCAGTTTCGGAGGGTTTCAAGAGACCCAGTACTTC.

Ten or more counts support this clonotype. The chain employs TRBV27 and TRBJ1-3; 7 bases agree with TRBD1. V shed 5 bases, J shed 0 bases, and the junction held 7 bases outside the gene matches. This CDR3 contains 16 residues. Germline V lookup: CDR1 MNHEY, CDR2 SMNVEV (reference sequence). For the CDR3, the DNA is TGTGCCAGCAGTCCTGGGACAGCACGCTCTGGAAACACCATATATTTT. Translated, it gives CASSPGTARSGNTIYF.

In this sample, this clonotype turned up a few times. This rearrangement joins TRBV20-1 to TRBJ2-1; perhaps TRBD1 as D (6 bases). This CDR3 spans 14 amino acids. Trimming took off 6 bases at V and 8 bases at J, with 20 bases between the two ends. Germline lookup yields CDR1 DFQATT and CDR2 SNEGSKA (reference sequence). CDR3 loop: CSAEGDHHEDEQFF. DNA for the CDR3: TGCAGTGCCGAGGGGGACCACCACGAGGATGAGCAGTTCTTC.

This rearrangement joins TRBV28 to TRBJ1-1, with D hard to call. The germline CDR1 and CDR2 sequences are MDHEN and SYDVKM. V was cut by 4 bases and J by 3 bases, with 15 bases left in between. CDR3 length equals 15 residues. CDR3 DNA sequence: TGTGCCAGCAGTTCCTTTCCCCTGGGGTACACTGAAGCTTTCTTT. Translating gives CASSSFPLGYTEAFF.

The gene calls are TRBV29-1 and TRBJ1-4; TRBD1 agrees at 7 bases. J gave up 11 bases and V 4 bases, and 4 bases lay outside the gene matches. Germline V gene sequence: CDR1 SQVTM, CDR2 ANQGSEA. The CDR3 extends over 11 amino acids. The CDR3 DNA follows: TGCAGCGTTGTGCAGGGGGATAAACTGTTTTTT. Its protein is CSVVQGDKLFF. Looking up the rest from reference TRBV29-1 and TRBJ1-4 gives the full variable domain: SAVISQKPSRDICQRGTSLTIQCQVDSQVTMMFWYRQQPGQSLTLIATANQGSEATYESGFVIDKFPISRPNLTFSTLTVSNMSPEDSSIYLCSVVQGDKLFFGSGTQLSVL.

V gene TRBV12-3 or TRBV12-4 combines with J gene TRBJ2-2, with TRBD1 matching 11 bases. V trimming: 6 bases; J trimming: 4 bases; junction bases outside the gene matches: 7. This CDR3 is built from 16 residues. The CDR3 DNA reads TGTGCCAGCAGACCGGACAGGGGGCACGTCACCGGGGAGCTGTTTTTT. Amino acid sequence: CASRPDRGHVTGELFF.